Listed below are T cell receptor beta chains from one sample, sequenced in a study of blood T cell repertoires in COVID-19. TCRdb's table, derived via immunoSEQ multiplex PCR, lists solely in-frame clones and lacks some. In the table there are some 490,000 clones, approximately 86% of which are singletons. Material: PBMCs or T cells enriched from blood (not recorded which). The origin of the receptors is a woman aged 55-69 years who had recovered from COVID-19. The CDR3 runs from the conserved cysteine through the conserved F or W. The order of the fields is J gene, D gene, V gene, clone size, CDR3 DNA, CDR3 protein. A D gene is named only where the DNA matches it firmly. Clone size is not always given. Where it is, it says once, few, many or a class for expanded clones.

>TRBJ1-1|-|TRBV3-1/TRBV3-2|-
TGTGCCAGCAGCCAGGGGGCTGGTAGGTACACTGAAGCTTTCTTT
CASSQGAGRYTEAFF
>TRBJ1-1|-|TRBV20-1|few
TGCAGTGCCAAGAACACTGAAGCTTTCTTT
CSAKNTEAFF
>TRBJ1-1|-|TRBV7-2|once
TGTGCCAGCAGCCGACTCATGAACACTGAAGCTTTCTTT
CASSRLMNTEAFF
>TRBJ2-3|-|TRBV6-5|-
TGTGCCAGCAGTTACTCCCCGGATACGCAGTATTTT
CASSYSPDTQYF
>TRBJ2-1|TRBD2|TRBV7-9|-
TGTGCCAGCAGCCCTAGACTAGCGGGGGCCCTCGGGTATGAGCAGTTCTTC
CASSPRLAGALGYEQFF
>TRBJ1-5|TRBD1|TRBV20-1|-
TGCAGTGCTAGTAGGACAGGGAAATTTAGCAATCAGCCCCAGCATTTT
CSASRTGKFSNQPQHF
>TRBJ1-4|TRBD1|TRBV11-2|-
TGTGCCAGCAGCTTGTACCAGGGGGTGGATGAAAAACTGTTTTTT
CASSLYQGVDEKLFF
>TRBJ1-2|-|TRBV19|-
TGTGCCAGTAGTATAGCCACGGGCTATGGCTACACCTTC
CASSIATGYGYTF
>TRBJ1-5|-|TRBV29-1|-
TGCAGCGTGAAGGGACCGGGGGATCAGCCCCAGCATTTT
CSVKGPGDQPQHF
>TRBJ2-6|-|TRBV5-1|-
TGCGCCAGCAGCGCAACCACAGGTGTCTCTGGGGCCAACGTCCTGACTTTC
CASSATTGVSGANVLTF
>TRBJ1-2|TRBD1|TRBV6-5|-
TGTGCCAGCAGTACCGGGACAGGGGGTTCGAGGGGCTACACCTTC
CASSTGTGGSRGYTF
>TRBJ2-2|-|TRBV6-2/TRBV6-3|-
TGTGCCAGCAGTTACGGAATCGACACAGTTTTCAGGGACACCGGGGAGCTGTTTTTT
CASSYGIDTVFRDTGELFF
>TRBJ2-4|TRBD2|TRBV7-2|-
TGTGCCAGCAGCCAGACTAGCGGGGGGTCCAAAAACATTCAGTACTTC
CASSQTSGGSKNIQYF
>TRBJ2-5|TRBD2|TRBV5-1|-
TGCGCCAGCAGCTTGGTCGGGACTAGCGGGGGCCGGAGGGAGACCCAGTACTTC
CASSLVGTSGGRRETQYF
>TRBJ2-2|-|TRBV6-5|-
TGTGCCAGCAGTTACGACTCGGACGGGGAGCTGTTTTTT
CASSYDSDGELFF
>TRBJ1-1|TRBD1|TRBV5-1|-
TGCGCCAGCAGCCAGGAGACGACAGGGTGGGACACTGAAGCTTTCTTT
CASSQETTGWDTEAFF
>TRBJ2-1|TRBD2|TRBV6-5|-
TGTGCCAGCGCGGGGGTTACCTACAATGAGCAGTTCTTC
CASAGVTYNEQFF
>TRBJ2-1|TRBD1|TRBV19|-
TGTGCCAGTAGTGCCCGACAGGGGGCGTACAATGAGCAGTTCTTC
CASSARQGAYNEQFF
>TRBJ1-4|TRBD1|TRBV5-4|once
TGTGCCAGCAGAGTGGACAGGGGTGAAAAACTGTTTTTT
CASRVDRGEKLFF
>TRBJ1-6|-|TRBV27|few
TGTGCCAGCAGTTTTACGAGTTCACCCCTCCACTTT
CASSFTSSPLHF
>TRBJ2-6|-|TRBV24-1|once
TGTGCCACCAGTGATCTGACACCTTCTGGGGCCAACGTCCTGACTTTC
CATSDLTPSGANVLTF
>TRBJ1-5|TRBD1|TRBV4-1|once
TGCGCCAGCAGCCCGCAGTTGACAGGGGCCCTCGGCAATCAGCCCCAGCATTTT
CASSPQLTGALGNQPQHF
>TRBJ2-2|TRBD2|TRBV12-3/TRBV12-4|-
TGTGCCAGCAGTCTCCTAGCGGGGCGTGAGCTGTTTTTT
CASSLLAGRELFF
>TRBJ1-2|-|TRBV27|-
TGTGCCAGCAGGTCCCGTACAGAGTATGGCTACACCTTC
CASRSRTEYGYTF
>TRBJ2-1|-|TRBV4-1|once
TGCGCCAGCAGCCTCCTCCATCTGACTACCTACTCCTACAATGAGCAGTTCTTC
CASSLLHLTTYSYNEQFF
>TRBJ1-1|-|TRBV19|-
TGTGCCAGTAGTCCTGGGACTCTAGGCACTGAAGCTTTCTTT
CASSPGTLGTEAFF
>TRBJ2-3|-|TRBV27|-
TGTGCCAGCAGACTAGTGGGCGGGAGCACAGATACGCAGTATTTT
CASRLVGGSTDTQYF
>TRBJ2-7|-|TRBV6-5|few
TGTGCCAGCAGTTACTCGGCAGGGCCTCGCTACGAGCAGTACTTC
CASSYSAGPRYEQYF
>TRBJ2-1|TRBD2|TRBV5-1|-
TGCGCCAGCAGCTTTGCTAGCGGGGGGGCAAATGAGCAGTTCTTC
CASSFASGGANEQFF
>TRBJ2-5|TRBD2|TRBV19|once
TGTGCCAGTAGTATAGCGGCGGGGGGGAGTCAAGAGACCCAGTACTTC
CASSIAAGGSQETQYF
>TRBJ1-6|TRBD1|TRBV10-3|-
TGTGCCATCAGCGGGACAGAAGTTTCACCCCTCCACTTT
CAISGTEVSPLHF
>TRBJ1-2|-|TRBV4-2|-
TGTGCCAGCAGCAGGACGAGCTCAGGGGCGCAAGGCTACACCTTC
CASSRTSSGAQGYTF
>TRBJ1-5|TRBD1|TRBV19|-
TGTGCCAGTAGTATAGATCACAGGGGGCTTCAGCCCCAGCATTTT
CASSIDHRGLQPQHF
>TRBJ2-1|-|TRBV9|-
TGTGCCAGCGGGGGCCCGGGGAATGAGCAGTTCTTC
CASGGPGNEQFF
>TRBJ2-1|TRBD2|TRBV7-6|-
TGTGCCAGCAGCCCCCGACTAGCGCCGGACAATGAGCAGTTCTTC
CASSPRLAPDNEQFF
>TRBJ1-4|-|TRBV2|-
TGTGCCACGAGGGCGGACAGAACTAATGAAAAACTGTTTTTT
CATRADRTNEKLFF
>TRBJ2-2|-|TRBV24-1|-
TGTGCCACCAGTGATGCCGGGCCTCGGGGGAACACCGGGGAGCTGTTTTTT
CATSDAGPRGNTGELFF
>TRBJ2-5|-|TRBV5-4|-
TGTGCCAGCAGCTTGAGTCTCACTCAAGAGACCCAGTACTTC
CASSLSLTQETQYF
>TRBJ1-1|TRBD1|TRBV7-2|once
TGTGCCAGCAGCTTAGCAGGGGGCGACGCTGAAGCTTTCTTT
CASSLAGGDAEAFF
>TRBJ1-1|-|TRBV5-1|-
TGCGCCAGCAGATCCCTCGGTACTGAAGCTTTCTTT
CASRSLGTEAFF
>TRBJ2-5|-|TRBV4-1|-
TGCGCCAGCAGCCCTAGGACAGTCTCCGGGGGGGAGACCCAGTACTTC
CASSPRTVSGGETQYF
>TRBJ2-3|-|TRBV28|-
TGTGCCAGCGGGGGGGCCCCAGATACGCAGTATTTT
CASGGAPDTQYF
>TRBJ1-5|-|TRBV6-6|-
TGTGCCAGCAGCCCCCACGAGATACGCAATCAGCCCCAGCATTTT
CASSPHEIRNQPQHF
>TRBJ1-2|TRBD1|TRBV24-1|-
TGTGCCACCAGTGACACAGGGGGCCCCTTCGGCTACACCTTC
CATSDTGGPFGYTF
>TRBJ2-3|TRBD2|TRBV5-1|-
TGCGCCAGCAGCCGTCAAACGGGAAGCGGGGGCTCGATGGATACGCAGTATTTT
CASSRQTGSGGSMDTQYF
>TRBJ2-3|TRBD2|TRBV10-1|-
TGCGCCAGCAGTGGAGGACTAGCGGGGGGGCCGGGAGATACGCAGTATTTT
CASSGGLAGGPGDTQYF
>TRBJ2-7|-|TRBV7-9|-
TGTGCCAGCAGCTCCAGGGACCAGCGGGACGAGCAGTACTTC
CASSSRDQRDEQYF
>TRBJ1-2|TRBD1|TRBV5-5|-
TGTGCCAGCAGCATGCCCGGGACAGGGAAAGGCTACACCTTC
CASSMPGTGKGYTF
>TRBJ1-3|-|TRBV11-2|-
TGTGCCAGCAGCTTACGCGGGACGGCCTTTGGAAACACCATATATTTT
CASSLRGTAFGNTIYF
>TRBJ1-4|-|TRBV29-1|-
TGCAGCGTTCAAACGGCAACTAATGAAAAACTGTTTTTT
CSVQTATNEKLFF